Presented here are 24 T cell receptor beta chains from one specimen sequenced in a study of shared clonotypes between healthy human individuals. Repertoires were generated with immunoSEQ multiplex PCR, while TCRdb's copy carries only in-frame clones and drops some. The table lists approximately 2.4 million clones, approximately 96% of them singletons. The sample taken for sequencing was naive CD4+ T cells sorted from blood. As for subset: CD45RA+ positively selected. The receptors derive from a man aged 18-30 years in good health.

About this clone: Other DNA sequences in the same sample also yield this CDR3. The CDR3 sequence is CASSLGGGNQPQHF. The CDR3 bases are TGCGCCAGCAGCTTGGGAGGTGGCAATCAGCCCCAGCATTTT. The chain carries TRBV5-1 and TRBJ1-5; D unclear. Germline V gives CDR1 SGHRS, CDR2 YFSETQ. V dropped 0 bases and J dropped 2 bases, with 6 bases sitting between them. This CDR3 comprises 14 residues. Drawing the rest from reference TRBV5-1 and TRBJ1-5, the complete variable domain is KAGVTQTPRYLIKTRGQQVTLSCSPISGHRSVSWYQQTPGQGLQFLFEYFSETQRNKGNFPGRFSGRQFSNSRSEMNVSTLELGDSALYLCASSLGGGNQPQHFGDGTRLSIL.

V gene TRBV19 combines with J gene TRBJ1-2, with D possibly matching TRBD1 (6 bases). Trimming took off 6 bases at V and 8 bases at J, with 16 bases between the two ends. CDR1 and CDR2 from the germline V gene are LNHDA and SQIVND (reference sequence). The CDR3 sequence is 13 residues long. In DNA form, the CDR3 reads TGTGCCAGTAGCCAGACAGGTTATCCGGGCTACACCTTC. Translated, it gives CASSQTGYPGYTF.

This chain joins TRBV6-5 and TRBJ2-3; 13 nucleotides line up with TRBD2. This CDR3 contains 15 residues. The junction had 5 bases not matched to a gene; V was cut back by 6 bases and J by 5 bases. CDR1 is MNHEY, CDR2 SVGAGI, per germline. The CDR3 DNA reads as TGTGCCAGCAGGCCACTAGCGGGAGGGAGAGATACGCAGTATTTT. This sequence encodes CASRPLAGGRDTQYF.

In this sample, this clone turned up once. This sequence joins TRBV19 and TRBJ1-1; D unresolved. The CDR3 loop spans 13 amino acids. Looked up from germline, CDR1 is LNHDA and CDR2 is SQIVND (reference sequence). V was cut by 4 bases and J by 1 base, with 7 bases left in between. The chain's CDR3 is CASSSVENTEAFF. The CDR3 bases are TGTGCCAGTAGTAGCGTAGAGAACACTGAAGCTTTCTTT.

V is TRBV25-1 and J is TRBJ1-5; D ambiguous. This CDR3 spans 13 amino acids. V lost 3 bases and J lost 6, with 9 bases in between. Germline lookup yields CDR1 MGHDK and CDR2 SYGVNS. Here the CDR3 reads CASSEGGPQPQHF. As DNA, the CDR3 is TGTGCCAGCAGTGAGGGTGGGCCTCAGCCCCAGCATTTT. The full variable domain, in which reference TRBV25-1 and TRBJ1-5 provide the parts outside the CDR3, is EADIYQTPRYLVIGTGKKITLECSQTMGHDKMYWYQQDPGMELHLIHYSYGVNSTEKGDLSSESTVSRIRTEHFPLTLESARPSHTSQYLCASSEGGPQPQHFGDGTRLSIL.

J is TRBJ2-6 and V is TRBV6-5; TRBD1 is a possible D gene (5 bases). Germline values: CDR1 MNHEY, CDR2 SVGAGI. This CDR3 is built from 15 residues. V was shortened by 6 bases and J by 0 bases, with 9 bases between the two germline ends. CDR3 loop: CASRKDNSGANVLTF. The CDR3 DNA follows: TGTGCCAGCAGAAAGGACAACTCTGGGGCCAACGTCCTGACTTTC.

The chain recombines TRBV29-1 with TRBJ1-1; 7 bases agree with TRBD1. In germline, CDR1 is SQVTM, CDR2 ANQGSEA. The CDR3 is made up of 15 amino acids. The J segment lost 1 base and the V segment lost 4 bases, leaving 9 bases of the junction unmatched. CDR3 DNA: TGCAGCGTTGTTCCACTGGGACAGAAGAACACTGAAGCTTTCTTT. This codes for CSVVPLGQKNTEAFF. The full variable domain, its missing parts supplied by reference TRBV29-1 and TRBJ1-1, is SAVISQKPSRDICQRGTSLTIQCQVDSQVTMMFWYRQQPGQSLTLIATANQGSEATYESGFVIDKFPISRPNLTFSTLTVSNMSPEDSSIYLCSVVPLGQKNTEAFFGQGTRLTVV.

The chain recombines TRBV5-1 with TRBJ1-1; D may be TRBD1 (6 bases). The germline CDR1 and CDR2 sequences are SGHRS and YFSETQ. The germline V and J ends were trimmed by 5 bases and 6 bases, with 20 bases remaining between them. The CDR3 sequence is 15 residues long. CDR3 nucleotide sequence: TGCGCCAGCAGGTCAGAGGGGGGCCGGGAGGCTGAAGCTTTCTTT. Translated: CASRSEGGREAEAFF.

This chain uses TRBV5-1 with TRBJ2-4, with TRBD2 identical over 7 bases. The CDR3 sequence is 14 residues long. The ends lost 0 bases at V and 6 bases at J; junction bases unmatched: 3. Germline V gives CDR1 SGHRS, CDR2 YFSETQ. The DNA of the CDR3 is TGCGCCAGCAGCTTGGGAGCGGGAACAAACATTCAGTACTTC. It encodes CASSLGAGTNIQYF.

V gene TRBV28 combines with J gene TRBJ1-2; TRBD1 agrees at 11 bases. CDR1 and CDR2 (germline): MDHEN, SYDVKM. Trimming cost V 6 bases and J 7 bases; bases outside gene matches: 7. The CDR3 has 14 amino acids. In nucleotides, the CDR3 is TGTGCCAGCAGCACCGGGACAGGGGGGGGTGGCTACACCTTC. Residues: CASSTGTGGGGYTF.

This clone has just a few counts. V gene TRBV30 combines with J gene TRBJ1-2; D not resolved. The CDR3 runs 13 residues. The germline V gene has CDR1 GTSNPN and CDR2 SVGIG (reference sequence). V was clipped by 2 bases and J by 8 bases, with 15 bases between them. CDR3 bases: TGTGCCTGGAGTCCACAACCGGGAATAGGCTACACCTTC. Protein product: CAWSPQPGIGYTF.

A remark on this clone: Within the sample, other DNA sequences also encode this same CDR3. The CDR3 region has the DNA TGTGCCAGCAGCCTGGGACAGTCCTACGAGCAGTACTTC. Protein sequence: CASSLGQSYEQYF. The chain combines TRBV5-4 with TRBJ2-7; 7 positions match TRBD1. CDR3 size: 13 residues. Trimming cost V 4 bases and J 1 base; bases outside gene matches: 2. Germline V gene data show CDR1 as SGHNT and CDR2 as YYREEE (reference sequence).

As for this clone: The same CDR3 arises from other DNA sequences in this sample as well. CDR3 in amino acids: CASSLGGTDTQYF. In nucleotides, the CDR3 is TGTGCCAGCAGCTTAGGGGGGACAGATACGCAGTATTTT. The chain employs TRBV11-2 and TRBJ2-3; D tentatively fits TRBD1 or TRBD2 (5 bases each). The V gene's germline CDR1 is SGHAT and CDR2 FQNNGV. The CDR3 length is 13 residues. V lost 1 base and J 3 bases, leaving 5 bases between the germline ends.

CDR3 sequence (DNA): TGTGCCAGCAGTTTCGGCCTCAACTACGAGCAGTACTTC. Translated: CASSFGLNYEQYF. The V gene is TRBV28, the J gene TRBJ2-7; D is unresolved. V lost 3 bases and J 3 bases, leaving 9 bases between the germline ends. There are 13 residues in the CDR3. CDR1 is MDHEN, CDR2 SYDVKM, per germline. The entire variable domain, with the rest obtained from reference TRBV28 and TRBJ2-7, is as follows: DVKVTQSSRYLVKRTGEKVFLECVQDMDHENMFWYRQDPGLGLRLIYFSYDVKMKEKGDIPEGYSVSREKKERFSLILESASTNQTSMYLCASSFGLNYEQYFGPGTRLTVT.

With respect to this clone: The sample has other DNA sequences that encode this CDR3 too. The CDR3, as DNA: TGTGCCTGGAGCCTAACAGGGTCCGAGCAGTACTTC. The encoded protein is CAWSLTGSEQYF. The rearrangement uses TRBV30 and TRBJ2-7; D is possibly TRBD1 (6 bases). The germline gives CDR1 GTSNPN, CDR2 SVGIG (reference sequence). The CDR3 is 12 amino acids. Trimming removed 3 bases from V and 6 bases from J, with 12 bases in between.

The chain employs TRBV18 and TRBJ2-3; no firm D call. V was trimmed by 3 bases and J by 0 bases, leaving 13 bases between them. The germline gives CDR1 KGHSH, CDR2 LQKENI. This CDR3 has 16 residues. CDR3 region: CASSPGLTPSTDTQYF. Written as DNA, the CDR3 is TGTGCCAGCTCACCTGGGCTGACACCTAGCACAGATACGCAGTATTTT.

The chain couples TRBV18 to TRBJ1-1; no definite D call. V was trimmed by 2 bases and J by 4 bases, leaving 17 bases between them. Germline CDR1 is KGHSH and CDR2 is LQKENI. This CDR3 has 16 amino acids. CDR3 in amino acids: CASSPKGPASSTEAFF. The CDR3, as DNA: TGTGCCAGCTCACCAAAAGGGCCGGCTAGTAGCACTGAAGCTTTCTTT. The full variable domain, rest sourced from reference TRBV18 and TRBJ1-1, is NAGVMQNPRHLVRRRGQEARLRCSPMKGHSHVYWYRQLPEEGLKFMVYLQKENIIDESGMPKERFSAEFPKEGPSILRIQQVVRGDSAAYFCASSPKGPASSTEAFFGQGTRLTVV.

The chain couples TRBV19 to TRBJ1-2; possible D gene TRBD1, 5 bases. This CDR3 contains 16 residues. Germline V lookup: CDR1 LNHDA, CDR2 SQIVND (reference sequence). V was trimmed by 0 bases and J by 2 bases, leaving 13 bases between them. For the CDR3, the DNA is TGTGCCAGTAGTATAGAGGCACGGGGACCGAACTATGGCTACACCTTC. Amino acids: CASSIEARGPNYGYTF.

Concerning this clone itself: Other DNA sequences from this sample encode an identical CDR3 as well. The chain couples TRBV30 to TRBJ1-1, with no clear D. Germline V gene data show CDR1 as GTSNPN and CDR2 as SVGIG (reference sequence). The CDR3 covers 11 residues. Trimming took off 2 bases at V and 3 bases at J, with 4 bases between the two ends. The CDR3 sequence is CAWSKDTEAFF. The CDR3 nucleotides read TGTGCCTGGAGTAAGGACACTGAAGCTTTCTTT.

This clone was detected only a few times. CDR3 sequence: CASSYSVENTEAFF. For the CDR3, the DNA is TGTGCCAGCAGTTACTCGGTGGAGAACACTGAAGCTTTCTTT. The chain combines TRBV6-6 with TRBJ1-1, with D uncertain. The CDR3 has 14 residues. Germline CDR1 is MNHNY and CDR2 is SVGAGI (reference sequence). Trimming stripped 0 bases from V and 1 base from J, with 6 bases between.

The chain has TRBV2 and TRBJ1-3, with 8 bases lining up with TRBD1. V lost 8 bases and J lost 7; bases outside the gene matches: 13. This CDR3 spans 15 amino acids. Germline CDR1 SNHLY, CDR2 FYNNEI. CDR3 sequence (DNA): TGTGCCAGCGCTTCCGGGACAGGCGGCCGCAACACCATATATTTT. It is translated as CASASGTGGRNTIYF.

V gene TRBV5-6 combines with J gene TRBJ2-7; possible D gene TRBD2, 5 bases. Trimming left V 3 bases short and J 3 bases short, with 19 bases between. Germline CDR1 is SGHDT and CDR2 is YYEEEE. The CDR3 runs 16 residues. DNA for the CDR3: TGTGCCAGCAGCTCAGTCCGAACTAGTATTGGCTACGAGCAGTACTTC. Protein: CASSSVRTSIGYEQYF.

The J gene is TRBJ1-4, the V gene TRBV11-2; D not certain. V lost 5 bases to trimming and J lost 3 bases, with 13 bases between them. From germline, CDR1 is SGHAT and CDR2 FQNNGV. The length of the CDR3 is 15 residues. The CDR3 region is CASSMLPRANEKLFF. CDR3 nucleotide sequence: TGTGCCAGCAGCATGCTTCCGCGGGCTAATGAAAAACTGTTTTTT.

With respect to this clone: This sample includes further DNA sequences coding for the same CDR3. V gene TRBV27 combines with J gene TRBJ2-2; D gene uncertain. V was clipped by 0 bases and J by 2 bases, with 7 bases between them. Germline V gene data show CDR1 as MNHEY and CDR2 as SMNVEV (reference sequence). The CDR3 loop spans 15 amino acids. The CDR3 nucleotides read TGTGCCAGCAGTTTATCGCTCGCAAACACCGGGGAGCTGTTTTTT. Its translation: CASSLSLANTGELFF.